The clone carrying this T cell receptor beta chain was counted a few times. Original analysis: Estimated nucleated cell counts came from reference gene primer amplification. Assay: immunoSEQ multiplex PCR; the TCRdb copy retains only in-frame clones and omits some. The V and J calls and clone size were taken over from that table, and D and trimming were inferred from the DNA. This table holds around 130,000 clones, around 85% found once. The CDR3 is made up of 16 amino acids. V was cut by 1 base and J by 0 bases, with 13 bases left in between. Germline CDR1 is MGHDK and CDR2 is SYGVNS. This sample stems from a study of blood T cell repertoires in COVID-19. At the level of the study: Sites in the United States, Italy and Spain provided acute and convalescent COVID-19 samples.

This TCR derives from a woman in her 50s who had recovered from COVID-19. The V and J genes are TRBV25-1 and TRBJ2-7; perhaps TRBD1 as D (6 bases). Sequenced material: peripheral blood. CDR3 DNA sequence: TGTGCCAGCAGTGAATCATGGGGGACACCCTCCTACGAGCAGTACTTC. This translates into CASSESWGTPSYEQYF.